The 26 T cell receptor beta chains in this list originate from one sample, sequenced in a study of blood T cell repertoires in COVID-19. Repertoires were generated with immunoSEQ multiplex PCR, while TCRdb's copy carries only in-frame clones and drops some. The data hold almost 300,000 clones, with approximately 86% observed a single time. Sample: peripheral blood. The origin of the receptors is a man between 65 and 85 years old with acute or convalescent COVID-19.

The V call is TRBV10-1, the J call TRBJ2-7; 7 nucleotides align to TRBD1. With 5 bases clipped from V and 3 bases from J, the junction kept 4 bases outside the gene matches. The CDR3 runs to 13 residues. Germline assignment: CDR1 WNHNN and CDR2 SYGVQD (reference sequence). CDR3 loop: CASSPGQYYEQYF. The CDR3 DNA reads TGCGCCAGCAGTCCGGGACAGTACTACGAGCAGTACTTC.

The rearrangement uses TRBV6-5 and TRBJ1-1, with a possible D match to TRBD1 (5 bases). This CDR3 contains 15 residues. The V gene lost 5 bases and the J gene lost 1 base, with 14 bases spanning the gap. Germline V gene lookup returns CDR1 MNHEY and CDR2 SVGAGI. For the CDR3, the DNA is TGTGCCAGCAGTCCACAAGGACATGCGAACACTGAAGCTTTCTTT. Amino acids: CASSPQGHANTEAFF.

This clone was detected once. The genes are TRBV6-2 or TRBV6-3 and TRBJ2-1, with 7 nucleotides matching TRBD2. With 4 bases clipped from V and 7 bases from J, the junction kept 13 bases outside the gene matches. In germline, CDR1 is MNHEY, CDR2 SVGEGT. The CDR3 consists of 16 residues. The CDR3 DNA reads TGTGCCAGCAGTTGGGGAGCGGGGCGAGGGGCGAATGAGCAGTTCTTC. It codes for CASSWGAGRGANEQFF.

The chain couples TRBV6-6 to TRBJ1-3; 8 positions agree with TRBD1. With V trimmed by 6 bases and J by 4 bases, 5 bases remained unmatched. The V gene's germline CDR1 is MNHNY and CDR2 SVGAGI (reference sequence). There are 14 residues in the CDR3. CDR3: CASRQTGDGNTIYF. The CDR3 bases are TGTGCCAGCAGACAGACAGGGGACGGAAACACCATATATTTT.

V usage is TRBV2 and J usage is TRBJ1-2, with D unclear. V gave up 4 bases and J gave up 8 bases, with 11 bases separating them. The germline V gene encodes CDR1 SNHLY and CDR2 FYNNEI. This CDR3 is 12 amino acids long. The CDR3 here is CASSVLEAGYTF. The CDR3 DNA sequence: TGTGCCAGCAGTGTTCTGGAAGCGGGCTACACCTTC. Full variable domain (rest looked up from reference TRBV2 and TRBJ1-2): EPEVTQTPSHQVTQMGQEVILRCVPISNHLYFYWYRQILGQKVEFLVSFYNNEISEKSEIFDDQFSVERPDGSNFTLKIRSTKLEDSAMYFCASSVLEAGYTFGSGTRLTVV.

The chain combines TRBV27 with TRBJ2-3; 9 bases are shared with TRBD1. This CDR3 is built from 14 residues. Unmatched junction bases numbered 4, after V lost 5 bases and J lost 4 bases. The germline V gene has CDR1 MNHEY and CDR2 SMNVEV (reference sequence). The CDR3 DNA sequence: TGTGCCAGCAGTCTAAGACAGGGGGCAGATACGCAGTATTTT. It is translated as CASSLRQGADTQYF.

This clone showed up just once. The chain employs TRBV14 and TRBJ2-1, with a possible D match to TRBD2 (5 bases). The germline CDR1 and CDR2 sequences are SGHDN and FVKESK. The CDR3 sequence is 16 residues long. Trimming shortened V by 1 base and J by 2 bases, and 12 bases separated the two germline ends. The CDR3 spells CASSQGAGPPYNEQFF. The CDR3 nucleotides are TGTGCCAGCAGCCAAGGGGCGGGCCCCCCCTACAATGAGCAGTTCTTC.

This clone was found many times. This sequence joins TRBV2 and TRBJ2-7; 12 positions agree with TRBD2. Germline V CDR1 and CDR2: SNHLY, FYNNEI. The CDR3 consists of 16 residues. The ends lost 5 bases at V and 6 bases at J; junction bases unmatched: 11. CDR3 residues: CASSRASGRALVEQYF. In DNA form, the CDR3 reads TGTGCCAGCAGTCGGGCTAGCGGGAGGGCCTTAGTCGAGCAGTACTTC.

The gene calls are TRBV5-1 and TRBJ2-1; TRBD2 matches 14 bases. V shed 4 bases and J 0 bases; nucleotides not matched to a gene: 21. The CDR3 extends over 23 amino acids. The V gene's germline CDR1 is SGHRS and CDR2 YFSETQ. The CDR3 DNA reads TGCGCCAGCAGCGCGGGAGACAAACTTGGACTAGCGGGAGGACAGAGCTCCTACAATGAGCAGTTCTTC. This codes for CASSAGDKLGLAGGQSSYNEQFF.

This clone appeared a single time. The chain employs TRBV5-1 and TRBJ1-2, with D maybe TRBD1 (5 bases). Germline V lookup: CDR1 SGHRS, CDR2 YFSETQ. CDR3 length: 14 residues. V lost 0 bases and J 2 bases, leaving 8 bases between the germline ends. CDR3 loop: CASSLVAGNYGYTF. CDR3 in DNA: TGCGCCAGCAGCTTGGTTGCAGGGAACTATGGCTACACCTTC.

Written as DNA, the CDR3 is TGTGCCAGCAGCTCGGGACTGGCCCCAAATACGCAGTATTTT. Translation gives CASSSGLAPNTQYF. The chain couples TRBV11-3 to TRBJ2-3; a possible D gene is TRBD2 (6 bases). The CDR3 has 14 residues. Looked up from germline, CDR1 is SGHNT and CDR2 is YENEEA. The germline V and J ends were trimmed by 4 bases and 7 bases, with 15 bases remaining between them.

The chain carries TRBV12-3 or TRBV12-4 and TRBJ1-4; D is possibly TRBD1 (5 bases). This CDR3 has 13 residues. The V end was cut by 0 bases, the J end by 10 bases, with 9 bases between. In DNA, the CDR3 is TGTGCCAGCAGTTTAGCAGGGGAGGGAAAACTGTTTTTT. It encodes CASSLAGEGKLFF.

This clone appeared a few times. The chain is built from TRBV4-3 and TRBJ2-1, with D perhaps matching TRBD2 (6 bases). Germline-derived CDR1 and CDR2 are LGHNA and YSLEER. V was cut by 0 bases and J by 4 bases, with 16 bases left in between. The CDR3 covers 17 residues. The CDR3 region is CASSQDLSNSGYNEQFF. CDR3 coding DNA: TGCGCCAGCAGCCAAGATCTATCGAATAGCGGTTACAATGAGCAGTTCTTC.

The chain combines TRBV28 with TRBJ1-5; no definite D call. V lost 1 base to trimming and J lost 5 bases, with 6 bases between them. The CDR3 extends over 13 amino acids. Per germline, CDR1 MDHEN and CDR2 SYDVKM. As DNA, the CDR3 is TGTGCCAGCAGTTTATTCCGGGATCAGCCCCAGCATTTT. Its protein product is CASSLFRDQPQHF.

This clone was counted only a few times. The chain couples TRBV18 to TRBJ2-7; 13 bases map to TRBD2. The CDR3 has 15 amino acids. V shed 3 bases and J 3 bases; nucleotides not matched to a gene: 2. CDR1 and CDR2 (germline): KGHSH, LQKENI. The chain's CDR3 is CASSPGLAGNYEQYF. As DNA, the CDR3 is TGTGCCAGCTCACCGGGACTAGCGGGGAACTACGAGCAGTACTTC.

The chain combines TRBV5-1 with TRBJ2-3; 8 bases agree with TRBD1. The germline gives CDR1 SGHRS, CDR2 YFSETQ. CDR3 length: 14 amino acids. The V segment lost 4 bases and the J segment 6 bases; nucleotides outside the gene matches: 7. The CDR3: CASSLGQGPDTQYF. DNA for the CDR3: TGCGCCAGCAGCCTTGGACAGGGTCCGGATACGCAGTATTTT.

The chain carries TRBV28 and TRBJ2-1; 9 positions match TRBD2. The CDR3 is 16 amino acids. Germline CDR1 is MDHEN and CDR2 is SYDVKM. The V segment lost 5 bases and the J segment 5 bases; nucleotides outside the gene matches: 10. As DNA, the CDR3 is TGTGCCAGCAGTCCAGCTAGCGGGAATTCCCACAATGAGCAGTTCTTC. It is translated as CASSPASGNSHNEQFF.

The chain joins TRBV5-6 to TRBJ1-1, with 7 bases matching TRBD1. Germline V gives CDR1 SGHDT, CDR2 YYEEEE. There are 14 residues in the CDR3. Trimming at V came to 1 base and at J to 0 bases, leaving 0 bases not matched to a gene. CDR3 sequence: CASSLTGVNTEAFF. CDR3 DNA: TGTGCCAGCAGCTTGACAGGGGTGAACACTGAAGCTTTCTTT.

The chain uses TRBV18 and TRBJ2-3; 11 bases map to TRBD2. This CDR3 has 16 amino acids. After removal of 0 bases from V and 4 bases from J, the junction contained 3 bases not matched to a gene. CDR1 KGHSH and CDR2 LQKENI come from the germline V gene. DNA of the CDR3: TGTGCCAGCTCACCACCAACGGGACTAGCGGCAGATACGCAGTATTTT. As protein: CASSPPTGLAADTQYF.

The V call is TRBV7-8, the J call TRBJ2-1; D unresolved. The CDR3 totals 11 residues. Per the germline V gene, CDR1 is SGHVS and CDR2 is FQNEAQ. V dropped 5 bases and J dropped 9 bases, with 8 bases sitting between them. The chain's CDR3 is CASSLIGEQFF. In DNA, the CDR3 is TGTGCCAGCAGCCTCATCGGTGAGCAGTTCTTC.

V is TRBV6-2 or TRBV6-3 and J is TRBJ2-7, with 8 nucleotides matching TRBD1. Germline assignment: CDR1 MNHEY and CDR2 SVGEGT. The CDR3 totals 16 residues. J was trimmed by 0 bases and V by 4 bases; bases with no gene match: 8. The CDR3 protein is CASSSVTGGNSYEQYF. For the CDR3, the DNA is TGTGCCAGCAGTTCCGTTACAGGGGGTAACTCCTACGAGCAGTACTTC.

The chain couples TRBV5-6 to TRBJ1-2, with D maybe TRBD1 (5 bases). The CDR3 has 15 residues. The germline V gene has CDR1 SGHDT and CDR2 YYEEEE. The V end lost 1 base, the J end lost 2 bases, and 12 bases lay between the germline ends. The CDR3 DNA follows: TGTGCCAGCAGCTTGTTTCATGCAGGGAACTATGGCTACACCTTC. As protein: CASSLFHAGNYGYTF.

For the CDR3, the DNA is TGTGCCAGTAGGATGCTAGCGGGGAGCTCCTACAATGAGCAGTTCTTC. Translating it yields CASRMLAGSSYNEQFF. The rearrangement uses TRBV19 and TRBJ2-1; TRBD2 matches 9 bases. Trimming removed 6 bases from V and 0 bases from J; junction bases left unmatched: 6. The CDR3 has 16 amino acids. The germline V gene has CDR1 LNHDA and CDR2 SQIVND (reference sequence).

V usage is TRBV6-6 and J usage is TRBJ1-3, with D uncertain. Germline loops: CDR1 MNHNY, CDR2 SVGAGI (reference sequence). V was cut by 4 bases and J by 4 bases, with 5 bases left in between. This CDR3 spans 12 amino acids. The DNA of the CDR3 is TGTGCCAGCAGTTCACAGGGAAACACCATATATTTT. This gives the protein CASSSQGNTIYF.

The chain employs TRBV7-9 and TRBJ2-3; D is ambiguous. The V gene's germline CDR1 is SEHNR and CDR2 FQNEAQ (reference sequence). The CDR3 has 15 residues. V was pared by 4 bases and J by 2 bases, with 13 bases between. Here the CDR3 DNA reads TGTGCCAGCAGCTCCTACCTCCGCAACACAGATACGCAGTATTTT. Encoded protein: CASSSYLRNTDTQYF.

The chain uses TRBV14 and TRBJ2-1; no reliable D call. V gave up 1 base and J gave up 5 bases, with 9 bases separating them. The germline V gene encodes CDR1 SGHDN and CDR2 FVKESK. The CDR3 runs to 14 residues. The CDR3 nucleotides read TGTGCCAGCAGCCAAGGCTTTACTAACAATGAGCAGTTCTTC. Translating gives CASSQGFTNNEQFF. Full variable domain (missing parts from reference TRBV14 and TRBJ2-1): EAGVTQFPSHSVIEKGQTVTLRCDPISGHDNLYWYRRVMGKEIKFLLHFVKESKQDESGMPNNRFLAERTGGTYSTLKVQPAELEDSGVYFCASSQGFTNNEQFFGPGTRLTVL.